This T cell receptor beta chain derives from a study of T cell responses to AZD1222 COVID-19 vaccine. Comment on this clone: Its antigen is unknown.

Method: immunoSEQ multiplex PCR; TCRdb's copy keeps in-frame clones and lacks some. The sample yields 110,000 to 150,000 clones, approximately 90% seen once. Points from the study as a whole: Baseline antibody screening turned up just 6 or 7 seropositive AZD1222 recipients.

Trimming left V 6 bases short and J 5 bases short, with 19 bases between. Germline V gene sequence: CDR1 MDHEN, CDR2 SYDVKM. The CDR3 is 15 residues long. The chain uses TRBV28 and TRBJ2-5; tentatively, D is TRBD2 (6 bases). The receptor was isolated from an adult in good health. The input for sequencing was peripheral blood, taken on day 0 of AZD1222 vaccination. CDR3 in DNA: TGTGCCAGCAGGAAATCGGAGGGGTGGAAGGAGACCCAGTACTTC. Translated, it gives CASRKSEGWKETQYF.